This passage covers 8 T cell receptor beta chains from one sample sequenced in a study of neurological immune-mediated disorders. This sample's time point: longitudinal time-point 1 (baseline). TCRdb used MiXCR to reprocess the 5' RACE reads, holding one entry per CDR3 protein. The sample contains some 54,000 distinct CDR3 sequences, about 10% of which appear only once. Specimen: PBMCs. Receptors were obtained from a male donor with HTLV-1-associated myelopathy (HAM/TSP).

The J gene is TRBJ2-5, the V gene TRBV7-2, with D hard to call. The germline V gene encodes CDR1 SGHTA and CDR2 FQGNSA. Trimming shortened V by 3 bases and J by 5 bases, and 13 bases separated the two germline ends. This CDR3 region has 14 residues. This CDR3 is CASSFSTRLETQYF. The CDR3 nucleotides are TGTGCCAGCAGCTTTTCGACCCGGCTGGAGACCCAGTACTTC. Supplemented by reference TRBV7-2 and TRBJ2-5, the full variable domain reads GAGVSQSPSNKVTEKGKDVELRCDPISGHTALYWYRQSLGQGLEFLIYFQGNSAPDKSGLPSDRFSAERTGGSVSTLTIQRTQQEDSAVYLCASSFSTRLETQYFGPGTRLLVL.

This clonotype occurred many times. V usage is TRBV2 and J usage is TRBJ1-5; D not resolved. Trimming cost V 4 bases and J 5 bases, with 6 bases left between them. The CDR3 runs to 12 residues. CDR1 is SNHLY and CDR2 is FYNNEI in the germline V gene. The CDR3 sequence: CASSVVDQPQHF. The CDR3 DNA sequence: TGTGCCAGCAGTGTGGTCGATCAGCCCCAGCATTTT.

The table lists this clonotype with many counts. The chain uses TRBV12-3 or TRBV12-4 and TRBJ1-6; TRBD1 matches at 8 bases. The V and J ends lost 7 bases and 9 bases, in that order; junction bases with no gene match: 8. The CDR3 loop spans 14 amino acids. In DNA form, the CDR3 reads TGTGCCAGCAAGTCGGGACAGGTCTTTTCACCCCTCCACTTT. Amino acid sequence: CASKSGQVFSPLHF.

This clonotype was observed many times. The chain employs TRBV9 and TRBJ2-7; the match to TRBD2 covers 10 bases. The CDR3 is 15 amino acids. Germline values: CDR1 SGDLS, CDR2 YYNGEE. Unmatched junction bases numbered 6, after V lost 4 bases and J lost 2 bases. Here the CDR3 DNA reads TGTGCCAGCAGCCCCCTAGCGGGGGTAACCTACGAGCAGTACTTC. Encoded protein: CASSPLAGVTYEQYF.

There are many counts of this clonotype. This chain joins TRBV12-3 or TRBV12-4 and TRBJ1-5, with a possible D match to TRBD1 (5 bases). The V end lost 3 bases, the J end lost 3 bases, and 21 bases lay between the germline ends. There are 18 residues in the CDR3. The chain's CDR3 is CASSFFRAIWENNQPQHF. The CDR3 DNA reads as TGTGCCAGCAGTTTTTTCAGGGCCATTTGGGAAAACAATCAGCCCCAGCATTTT.

This clonotype was picked up many times. This rearrangement joins TRBV5-5 to TRBJ1-1; D call uncertain. The CDR3 runs to 12 residues. V was cut by 4 bases and J by 6 bases, with 10 bases left in between. Germline CDR1 and CDR2: SGHKS and YYEKEE (reference sequence). The DNA of the CDR3 is TGTGCCAGCAGCATGGACGGACCTGAAGCTTTCTTT. Translation gives CASSMDGPEAFF.

For this clonotype: Sequence at one end of the junction differs from germline and may be a read error. The V call is TRBV7-2, the J call TRBJ2-2, with D possibly being TRBD1 (6 bases). The length of the CDR3 is 13 residues. Germline CDR1 and CDR2: SGHTA and FQGNSA. As DNA, the CDR3 is TGTGTCAGCAGCTCACAGGGAAACGGGGAGCTGTTTTTT. This sequence encodes CVSSSQGNGELFF.

As concerns this clonotype: A read error may explain this, as a much larger clone is one base away. Without the conserved terminal phenylalanine or tryptophan, this CDR3 likely stems from a read error. The rearrangement joins TRBV7-2 to TRBJ2-5; D is unclear. Between the trimmed V and J ends, which lost 5 bases and 4 bases, there was a span of 8 bases. The germline V gene has CDR1 SGHTA and CDR2 FQGNSA. The CDR3 extends over 12 amino acids. The CDR3 region has the DNA TGTGCCAGCAGCCTCCAAAGAGAGACCCAGTACTTA. Translating gives CASSLQRETQYL.